The TCR beta chain described here comes from a study of T cell responses to AZD1222 COVID-19 vaccine. Regarding the study as a whole: Among AZD1222 vaccinees, only five or six were seropositive at baseline. Clonal diversity may have been underestimated, and the donors were mostly white British, with more females than males.

The trim removed 10 bases at V and 2 bases at J, leaving 15 bases unmatched. The CDR3 has 16 amino acids. CDR1 is SNHLY and CDR2 is FYNNEI in the germline V gene. Remarks on this clone: As yet, its antigen is unknown.

TCRdb's copy holds only in-frame clones and misses some; the assay was immunoSEQ multiplex PCR. The data contain over 85,000 clones, about 90% of them seen just once; the ten biggest clones take up roughly 8.1%. This sequence joins TRBV2 and TRBJ1-1; 8 bases map to TRBD1. Sample: peripheral blood, taken on day 0 of AZD1222 vaccination. The clonotype was recovered from an adult in good health. This CDR3 reads CATGKGRTGKNTEAFF. CDR3 in DNA: TGTGCCACCGGGAAGGGCCGGACAGGGAAAAACACTGAAGCTTTCTTT.